The clone carrying this TCR beta chain occurred a few times. Libraries were prepared by immunoSEQ multiplex PCR; TCRdb keeps only in-frame clonotypes and omits some of them. Of several thousand clones listed, around three fifths are singletons. These data are taken from a study of CXCR4 blockade with PD-1 therapy in pancreatic cancer. This clonotype originated in a human donor with pancreatic ductal adenocarcinoma. Sequenced input: tumor tissue.

The CDR3 DNA follows: TGTGCCAGCAGCTTCTGGGACAGCTACACAGATACGCAGTATTTT. Translation gives CASSFWDSYTDTQYF. This chain uses TRBV7-6 with TRBJ2-3, with 7 bases fitting TRBD1. The CDR3 has 15 amino acids. Germline-derived CDR1 and CDR2 are SGHVS and FNYEAQ. J was trimmed by 2 bases and V by 3 bases; bases with no gene match: 5.